The TCR beta chain under discussion was sequenced for a study of vaccination and CD4 T cells after COVID-19. Oncomine TCR Beta short-read sequencing was applied to DNA from cultured CD4+ T cells. One entry per CDR3 protein results from TCRdb running MiXCR on the PCR reads. The sample shows roughly 10,000 distinct CDR3 sequences, around 30% of them seen only once. This clonotype was counted between two and nine times. Its antigen is currently unknown. Documented treatment: approximately 9-day PBMC culture with coronavirus spike peptide pools or control peptides (ViraFEST assay). The CDR3 is made up of 15 amino acids. The V and J ends lost 3 bases and 1 base respectively, with 10 bases between them. Germline CDR1 reads LNHDA; CDR2 reads SQIVND (reference sequence).

This sequence originates from a human donor with COVID-19. Sequencing was performed on cultured CD4+ T cells from blood. The chain combines TRBV19 with TRBJ1-5; the D is unclear. The CDR3 region is CASSIRQLSNQPQHF. The CDR3 nucleotides read TGTGCCAGTAGTATTCGGCAATTAAGCAATCAGCCCCAGCATTTT.